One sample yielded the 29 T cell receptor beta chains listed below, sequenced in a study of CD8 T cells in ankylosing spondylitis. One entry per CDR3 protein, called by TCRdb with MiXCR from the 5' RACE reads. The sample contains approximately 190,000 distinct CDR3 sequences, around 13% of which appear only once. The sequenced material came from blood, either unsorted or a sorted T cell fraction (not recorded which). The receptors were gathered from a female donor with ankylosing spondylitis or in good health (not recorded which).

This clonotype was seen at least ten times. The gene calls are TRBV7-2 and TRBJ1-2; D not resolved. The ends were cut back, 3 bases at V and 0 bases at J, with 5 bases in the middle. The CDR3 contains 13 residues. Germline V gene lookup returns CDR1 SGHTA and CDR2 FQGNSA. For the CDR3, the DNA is TGTGCCAGCAGCTTTTCCCCTAACTATGGCTACACCTTC. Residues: CASSFSPNYGYTF.

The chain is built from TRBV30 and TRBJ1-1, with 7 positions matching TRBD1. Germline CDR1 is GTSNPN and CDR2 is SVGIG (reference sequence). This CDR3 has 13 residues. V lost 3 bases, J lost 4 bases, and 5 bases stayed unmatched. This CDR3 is CAWRKGTVTEAFF. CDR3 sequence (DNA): TGTGCCTGGAGGAAAGGGACAGTCACTGAAGCTTTCTTT.

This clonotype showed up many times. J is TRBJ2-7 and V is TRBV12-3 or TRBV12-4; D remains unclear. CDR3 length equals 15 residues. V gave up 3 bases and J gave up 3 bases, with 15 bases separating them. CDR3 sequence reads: CASSFSGELHYEQYF. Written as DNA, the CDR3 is TGTGCCAGCAGTTTTTCCGGCGAATTACACTACGAGCAGTACTTC.

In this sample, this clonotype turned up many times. CDR3 protein: CASSLGDRADHEQYF. CDR3 DNA sequence: TGTGCCAGCAGTTTAGGGGACAGGGCCGACCACGAGCAGTACTTC. V is TRBV12-3 or TRBV12-4 and J is TRBJ2-7; 9 positions match TRBD1. There are 15 residues in the CDR3. The V segment lost 1 base and the J segment 5 bases; nucleotides outside the gene matches: 6.

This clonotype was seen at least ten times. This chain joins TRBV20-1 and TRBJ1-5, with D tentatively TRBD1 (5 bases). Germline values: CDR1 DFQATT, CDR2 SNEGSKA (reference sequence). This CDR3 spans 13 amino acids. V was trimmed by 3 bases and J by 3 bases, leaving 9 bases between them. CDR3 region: CSASPDTNQPQHF. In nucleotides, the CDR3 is TGCAGTGCTAGTCCGGACACCAATCAGCCCCAGCATTTT.

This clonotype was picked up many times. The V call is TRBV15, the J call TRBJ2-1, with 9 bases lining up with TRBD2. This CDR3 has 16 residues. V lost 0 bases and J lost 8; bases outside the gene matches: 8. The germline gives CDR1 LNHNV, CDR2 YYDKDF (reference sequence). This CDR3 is CATSRDRAGGFHEQFF. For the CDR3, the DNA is TGTGCCACCAGCAGAGATCGGGCGGGAGGGTTCCATGAGCAGTTCTTC.

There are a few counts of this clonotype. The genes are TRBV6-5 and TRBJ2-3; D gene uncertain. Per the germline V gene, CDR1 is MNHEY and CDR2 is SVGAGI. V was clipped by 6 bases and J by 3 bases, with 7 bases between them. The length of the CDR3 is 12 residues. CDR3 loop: CASRLGTDTQYF. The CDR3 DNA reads TGTGCCAGCAGACTGGGGACAGATACGCAGTATTTT.

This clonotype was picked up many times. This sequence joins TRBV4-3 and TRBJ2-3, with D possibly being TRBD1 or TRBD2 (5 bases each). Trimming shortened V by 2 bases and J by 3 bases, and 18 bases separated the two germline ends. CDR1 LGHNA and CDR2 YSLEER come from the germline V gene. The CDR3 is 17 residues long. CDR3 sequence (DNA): TGCGCCAGCAGCCAAAGAGGAGGTGGGGGTCAAACAGATACGCAGTATTTT. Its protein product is CASSQRGGGGQTDTQYF.

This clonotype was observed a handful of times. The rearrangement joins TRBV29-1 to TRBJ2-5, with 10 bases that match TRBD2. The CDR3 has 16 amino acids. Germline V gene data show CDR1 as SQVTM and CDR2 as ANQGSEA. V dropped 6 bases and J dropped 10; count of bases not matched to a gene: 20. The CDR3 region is CSVPGVAGGSSRDQYF. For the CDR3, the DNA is TGCAGCGTCCCCGGAGTAGCGGGAGGCTCCTCAAGAGACCAGTACTTC.

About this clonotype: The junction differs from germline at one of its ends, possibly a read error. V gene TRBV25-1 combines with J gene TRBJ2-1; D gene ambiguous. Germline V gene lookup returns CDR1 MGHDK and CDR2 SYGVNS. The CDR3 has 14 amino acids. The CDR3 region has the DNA TGTGCCGGCAGTGAATCGGTAGGTGACAAGGAGCAGTTCTTC. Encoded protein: CAGSESVGDKEQFF.

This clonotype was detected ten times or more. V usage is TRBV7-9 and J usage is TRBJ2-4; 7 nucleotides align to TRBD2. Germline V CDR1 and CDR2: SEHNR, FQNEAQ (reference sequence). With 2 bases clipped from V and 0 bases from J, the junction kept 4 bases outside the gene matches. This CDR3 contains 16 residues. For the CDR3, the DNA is TGTGCCAGCAGCTTAAGGGTAGCGGGAGCCAAAAACATTCAGTACTTC. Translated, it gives CASSLRVAGAKNIQYF. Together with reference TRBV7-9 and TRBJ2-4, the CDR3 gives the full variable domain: DTGVSQNPRHKITKRGQNVTFRCDPISEHNRLYWYRQTLGQGPEFLTYFQNEAQLEKSRLLSDRFSAERPKGSFSTLEIQRTEQGDSAMYLCASSLRVAGAKNIQYFGAGTRLSVL.

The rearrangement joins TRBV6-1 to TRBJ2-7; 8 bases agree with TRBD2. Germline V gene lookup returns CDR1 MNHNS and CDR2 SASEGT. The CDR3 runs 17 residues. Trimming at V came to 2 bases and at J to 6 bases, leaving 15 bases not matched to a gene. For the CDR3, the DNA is TGTGCCAGCAGTGAATTTCCGGGGGGGACTACCCTAAGCGAGCAGTACTTC. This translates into CASSEFPGGTTLSEQYF.

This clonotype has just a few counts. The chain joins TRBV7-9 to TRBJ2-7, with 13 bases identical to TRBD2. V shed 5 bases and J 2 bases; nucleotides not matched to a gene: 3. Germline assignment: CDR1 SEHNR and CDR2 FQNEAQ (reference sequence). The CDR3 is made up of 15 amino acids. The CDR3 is CASSPGLAGAYEQYF. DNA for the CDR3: TGTGCCAGCAGCCCCGGACTAGCGGGAGCCTACGAGCAGTACTTC.

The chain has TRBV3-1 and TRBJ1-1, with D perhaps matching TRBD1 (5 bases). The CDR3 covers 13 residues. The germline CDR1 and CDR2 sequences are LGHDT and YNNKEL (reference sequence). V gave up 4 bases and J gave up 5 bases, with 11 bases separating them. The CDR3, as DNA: TGTGCCAGCAGCCGGGGGGGTGATACTGAAGCTTTCTTT. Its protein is CASSRGGDTEAFF. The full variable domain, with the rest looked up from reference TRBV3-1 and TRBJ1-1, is DTAVSQTPKYLVTQMGNDKSIKCEQNLGHDTMYWYKQDSKKFLKIMFSYNNKELIINETVPNRFSPKSPDKAHLNLHINSLELGDSAVYFCASSRGGDTEAFFGQGTRLTVV.

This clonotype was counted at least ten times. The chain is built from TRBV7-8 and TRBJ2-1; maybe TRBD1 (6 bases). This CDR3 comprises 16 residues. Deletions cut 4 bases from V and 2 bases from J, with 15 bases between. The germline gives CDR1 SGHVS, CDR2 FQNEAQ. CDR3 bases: TGTGCCAGCAGCTCATACAGGGTGAACACCTACAATGAGCAGTTCTTC. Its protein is CASSSYRVNTYNEQFF.

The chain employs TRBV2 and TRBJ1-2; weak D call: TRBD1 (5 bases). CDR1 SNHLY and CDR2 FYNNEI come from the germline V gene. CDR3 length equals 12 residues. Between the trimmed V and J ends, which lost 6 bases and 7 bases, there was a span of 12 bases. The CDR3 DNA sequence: TGTGCCAGCAGGGGGGGAGGGACTGGCTACACCTTC. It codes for CASRGGGTGYTF.

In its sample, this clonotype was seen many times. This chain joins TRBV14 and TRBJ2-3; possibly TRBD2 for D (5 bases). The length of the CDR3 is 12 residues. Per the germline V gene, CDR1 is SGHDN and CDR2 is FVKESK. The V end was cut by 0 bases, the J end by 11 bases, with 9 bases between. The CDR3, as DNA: TGTGCCAGCAGCCAAGATACGGGAATGCAGTATTTT. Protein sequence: CASSQDTGMQYF. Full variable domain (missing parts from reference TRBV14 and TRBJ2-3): EAGVTQFPSHSVIEKGQTVTLRCDPISGHDNLYWYRRVMGKEIKFLLHFVKESKQDESGMPNNRFLAERTGGTYSTLKVQPAELEDSGVYFCASSQDTGMQYFGPGTRLTVL.

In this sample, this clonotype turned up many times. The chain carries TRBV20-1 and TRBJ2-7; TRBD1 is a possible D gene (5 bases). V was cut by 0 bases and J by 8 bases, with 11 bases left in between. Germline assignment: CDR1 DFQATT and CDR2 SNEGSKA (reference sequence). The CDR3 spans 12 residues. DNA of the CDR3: TGCAGTGCTAGAGAGGGGCAGGGCAAGCAGTACTTC. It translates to CSAREGQGKQYF.

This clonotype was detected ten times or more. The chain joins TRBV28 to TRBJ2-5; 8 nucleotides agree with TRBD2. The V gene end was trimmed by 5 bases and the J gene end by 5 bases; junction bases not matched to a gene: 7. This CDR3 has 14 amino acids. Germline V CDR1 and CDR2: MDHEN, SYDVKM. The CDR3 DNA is TGTGCCAGCAGTCCAGGACTAGCCGGGGAGACCCAGTACTTC. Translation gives CASSPGLAGETQYF.

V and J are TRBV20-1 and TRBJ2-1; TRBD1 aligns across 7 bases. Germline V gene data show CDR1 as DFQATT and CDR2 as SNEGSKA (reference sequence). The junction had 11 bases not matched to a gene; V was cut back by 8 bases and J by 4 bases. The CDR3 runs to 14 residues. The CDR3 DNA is TGCAGTCCCTCCCAAGACAGGGCTTACAATGAGCAGTTCTTC. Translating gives CSPSQDRAYNEQFF.

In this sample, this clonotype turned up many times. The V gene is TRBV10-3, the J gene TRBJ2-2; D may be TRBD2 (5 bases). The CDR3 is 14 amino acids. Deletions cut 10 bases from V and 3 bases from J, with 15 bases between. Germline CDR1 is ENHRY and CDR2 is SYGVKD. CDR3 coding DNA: TGTGCCAGCGTTTTTAGCGTGGACACCGGGGAGCTGTTTTTT. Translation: CASVFSVDTGELFF.

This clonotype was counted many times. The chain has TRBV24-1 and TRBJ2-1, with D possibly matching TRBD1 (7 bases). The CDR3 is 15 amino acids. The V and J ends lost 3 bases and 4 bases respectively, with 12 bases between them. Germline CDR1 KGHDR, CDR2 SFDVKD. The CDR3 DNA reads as TGTGCCACCAGTGATCCGACAGGGACTTACAATGAGCAGTTCTTC. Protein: CATSDPTGTYNEQFF.

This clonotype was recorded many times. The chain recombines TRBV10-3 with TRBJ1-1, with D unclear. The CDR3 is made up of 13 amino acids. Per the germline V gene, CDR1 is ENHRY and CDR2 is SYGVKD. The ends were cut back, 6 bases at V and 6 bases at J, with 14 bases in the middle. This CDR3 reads CAISPEEVAEAFF. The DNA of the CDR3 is TGTGCCATCAGCCCTGAGGAAGTCGCTGAAGCTTTCTTT.

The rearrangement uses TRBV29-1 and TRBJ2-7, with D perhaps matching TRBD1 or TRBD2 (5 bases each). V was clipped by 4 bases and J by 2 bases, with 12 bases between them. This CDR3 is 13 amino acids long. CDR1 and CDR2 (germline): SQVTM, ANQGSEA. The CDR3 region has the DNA TGCAGCGTTGTGGGGGACGGAGCCTACGAGCAGTACTTC. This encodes CSVVGDGAYEQYF.

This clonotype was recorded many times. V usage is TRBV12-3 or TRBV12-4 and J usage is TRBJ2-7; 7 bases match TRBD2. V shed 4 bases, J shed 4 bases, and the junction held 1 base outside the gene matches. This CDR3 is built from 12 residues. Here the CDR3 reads CASSWDYYEQYF. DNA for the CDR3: TGTGCCAGCAGTTGGGACTATTACGAGCAGTACTTC.

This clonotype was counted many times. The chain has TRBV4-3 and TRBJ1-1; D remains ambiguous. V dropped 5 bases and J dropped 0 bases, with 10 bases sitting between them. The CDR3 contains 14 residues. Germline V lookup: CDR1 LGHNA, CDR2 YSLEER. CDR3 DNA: TGCGCCAGCAGCTCCAGATCCATGAACACTGAAGCTTTCTTT. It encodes CASSSRSMNTEAFF.

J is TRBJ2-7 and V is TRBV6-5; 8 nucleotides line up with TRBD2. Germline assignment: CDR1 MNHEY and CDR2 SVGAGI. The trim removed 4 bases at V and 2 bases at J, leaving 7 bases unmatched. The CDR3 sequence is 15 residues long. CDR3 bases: TGTGCCAGCAGTTTCATAGCGGGGCCGACCTACGAGCAGTACTTC. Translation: CASSFIAGPTYEQYF.

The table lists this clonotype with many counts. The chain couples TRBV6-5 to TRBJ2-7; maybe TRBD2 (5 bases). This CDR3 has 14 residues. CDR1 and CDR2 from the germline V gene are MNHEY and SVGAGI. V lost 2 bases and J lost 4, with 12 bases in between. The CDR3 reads CASSYVGRVYEQYF. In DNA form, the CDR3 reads TGTGCCAGCAGTTACGTAGGGCGGGTATACGAGCAGTACTTC.

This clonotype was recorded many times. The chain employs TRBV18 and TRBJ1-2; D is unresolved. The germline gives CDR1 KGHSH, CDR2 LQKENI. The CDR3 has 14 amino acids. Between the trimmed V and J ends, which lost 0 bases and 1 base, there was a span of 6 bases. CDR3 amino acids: CASSPPGRNYGYTF. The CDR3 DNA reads TGTGCCAGCTCACCACCGGGCCGTAACTATGGCTACACCTTC.